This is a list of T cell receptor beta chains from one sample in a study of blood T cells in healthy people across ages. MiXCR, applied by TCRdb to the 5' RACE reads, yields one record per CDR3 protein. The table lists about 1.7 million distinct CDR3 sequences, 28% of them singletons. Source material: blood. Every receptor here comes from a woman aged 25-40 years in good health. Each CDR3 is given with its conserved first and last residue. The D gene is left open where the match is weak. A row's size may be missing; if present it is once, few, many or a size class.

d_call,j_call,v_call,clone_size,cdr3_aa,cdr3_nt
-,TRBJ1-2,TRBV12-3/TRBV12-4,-,CATSPPRADLYGYTF,TGTGCCACCAGCCCCCCACGAGCGGACCTTTATGGCTACACCTTC
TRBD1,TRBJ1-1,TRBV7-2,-,CASSGPDRGGTEAFF,TGTGCCAGCAGCGGACCGGACAGGGGAGGCACTGAAGCTTTCTTT
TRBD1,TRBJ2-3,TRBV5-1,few,CASSGGDRGYTDTQYF,TGCGCCAGCAGCGGGGGGGACAGGGGATACACAGATACGCAGTATTTT
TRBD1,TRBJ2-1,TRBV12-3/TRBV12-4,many,CPSSAQGNEQFF,TGTCCCAGCAGTGCACAGGGGAATGAGCAGTTCTTC
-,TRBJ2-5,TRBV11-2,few,CASTQRRIQETQYF,TGTGCCAGCACCCAGCGGAGGATTCAAGAGACCCAGTACTTC
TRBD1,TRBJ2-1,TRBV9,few,CASSVGGTGGYNEQFF,TGTGCCAGCAGCGTAGGAGGGACAGGGGGATACAATGAGCAGTTCTTC
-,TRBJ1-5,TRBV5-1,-,CASSLGPGQGQPQHF,TGCGCCAGCAGCTTGGGACCCGGCCAGGGTCAGCCCCAGCATTTT
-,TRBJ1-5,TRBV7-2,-,CASSVYGQPNQPQHF,TGTGCCAGCAGCGTATACGGGCAGCCCAATCAGCCCCAGCATTTT
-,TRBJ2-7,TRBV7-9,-,CASSLKLRAGYYEQYF,TGTGCCAGCAGCTTAAAACTCAGGGCCGGATACTACGAGCAGTACTTC
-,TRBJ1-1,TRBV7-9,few,CASSSPTLEAFF,TGTGCCAGCAGCTCCCCCACTCTTGAAGCTTTCTTT
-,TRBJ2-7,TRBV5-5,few,CASSLEGTASGPYEQYF,TGTGCCAGCAGCCTAGAAGGCACGGCGTCCGGTCCCTACGAGCAGTACTTC
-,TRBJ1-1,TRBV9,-,CASSVGWDTMEAFF,TGTGCCAGCAGCGTAGGATGGGACACCATGGAAGCTTTCTTT
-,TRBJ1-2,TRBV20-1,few,CSARDQDSLYGYTF,TGCAGTGCTAGAGATCAGGACAGCCTCTATGGCTACACCTTC
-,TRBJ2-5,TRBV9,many,CASSVGGSQETQYF,TGTGCCAGCAGCGTAGGTGGTAGCCAAGAGACCCAGTACTTC
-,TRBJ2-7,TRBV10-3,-,CAITGLDSYDQYF,TGTGCCATCACTGGGTTGGACTCCTACGATCAGTACTTC
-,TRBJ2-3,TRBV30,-,CAWSNRPADTQYF,TGTGCCTGGAGTAACAGGCCCGCAGATACGCAGTATTTT
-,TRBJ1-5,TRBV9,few,CASSVYLDQPQHF,TGTGCCAGCAGCGTTTATCTCGATCAGCCCCAGCATTTT
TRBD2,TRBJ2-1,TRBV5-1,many,CASSLAGRAEYEQFF,TGCGCCAGCAGCTTGGCCGGGAGGGCCGAGTATGAGCAGTTCTTC
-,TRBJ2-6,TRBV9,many,CASSVTQAGANVLTF,TGTGCCAGCAGCGTAACCCAGGCTGGGGCCAACGTCCTGACTTTC
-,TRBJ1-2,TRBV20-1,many,CSARGQWDGYTF,TGCAGTGCTAGAGGACAGTGGGATGGCTACACCTTC
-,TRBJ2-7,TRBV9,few,CASSVAGGQGHEQYF,TGTGCCAGCAGCGTAGCCGGGGGGCAAGGTCACGAGCAGTACTTC
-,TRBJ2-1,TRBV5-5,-,CASSFQIRDEQFF,TGTGCCAGCAGCTTCCAAATCCGGGATGAGCAGTTCTTC
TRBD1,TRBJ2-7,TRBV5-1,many,CASSPRTGKTPTYEQYF,TGCGCCAGCAGCCCCCGGACAGGGAAGACGCCAACCTACGAGCAGTACTTC
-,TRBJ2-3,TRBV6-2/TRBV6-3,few,CASSYGTGTDTQYF,TGTGCCAGCAGTTACGGGACGGGGACAGATACGCAGTATTTT
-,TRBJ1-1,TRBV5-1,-,CASSLARTNTEAFF,TGCGCCAGCAGCTTGGCACGGACAAACACTGAAGCTTTCTTT
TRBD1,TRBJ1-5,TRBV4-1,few,CASSQGTDYSNQPQHF,TGCGCCAGCAGCCAGGGGACAGATTATAGCAATCAGCCCCAGCATTTT
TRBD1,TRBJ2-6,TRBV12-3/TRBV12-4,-,CASRIRQGAAGANVLTF,TGTGCCAGCAGAATAAGACAGGGGGCAGCTGGGGCCAACGTCCTGACTTTC
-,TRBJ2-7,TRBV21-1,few,CASSDRHLNYEQYF,TGTGCCAGCAGCGACAGACACCTCAACTACGAGCAGTACTTC
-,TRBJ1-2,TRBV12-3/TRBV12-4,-,CASRDGRGSNYGYTF,TGTGCCAGCAGGGACGGACGGGGGTCTAACTATGGCTACACCTTC
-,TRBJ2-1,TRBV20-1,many,CSASDTGIYNEQFF,TGCAGTGCTAGCGACACCGGGATTTACAATGAGCAGTTCTTC
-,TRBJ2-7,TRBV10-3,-,CAISEQRASYEQYF,TGTGCCATCAGTGAACAGCGGGCGTCCTACGAGCAGTACTTC
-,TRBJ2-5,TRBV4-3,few,CASSQEPLGTQYF,TGCGCCAGCAGCCAAGAACCCCTGGGGACCCAGTACTTC
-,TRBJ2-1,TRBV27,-,CAGAISGSSYNEQFF,TGTGCCGGCGCCATTTCCGGAAGCTCCTACAATGAGCAGTTCTTC
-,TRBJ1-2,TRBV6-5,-,CASSYSPVQGYTF,TGTGCCAGCAGTTACTCCCCGGTCCAGGGCTACACCTTC
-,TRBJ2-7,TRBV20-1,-,CSASGSGPYEQYF,TGCAGTGCTAGTGGTTCGGGGCCCTACGAGCAGTACTTC
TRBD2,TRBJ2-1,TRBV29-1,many,CSVVSGRETYEQFF,TGCAGCGTCGTGTCGGGGCGGGAGACGTATGAGCAGTTCTTC
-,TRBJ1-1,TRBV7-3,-,CASSLSPMNTEAFF,TGTGCCAGCAGCTTAAGCCCGATGAACACTGAAGCTTTCTTT
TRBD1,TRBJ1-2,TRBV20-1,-,CSAREDRGRDGYTF,TGCAGTGCTAGAGAGGACAGGGGGCGTGATGGCTACACCTTC
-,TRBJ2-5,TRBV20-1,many,CSARAVGTRGGIETQYF,TGCAGTGCTAGAGCCGTCGGGACAAGGGGAGGTATAGAGACCCAGTACTTC
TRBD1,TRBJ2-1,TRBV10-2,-,CASSDLPQGPALRNEQFF,TGCGCCAGCAGTGACCTTCCACAGGGGCCGGCGTTACGGAATGAGCAGTTCTTC
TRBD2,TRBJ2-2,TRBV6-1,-,CASRAGTSGVNTGELFF,TGTGCCAGCAGAGCCGGGACTAGCGGGGTTAACACCGGGGAGCTGTTTTTT
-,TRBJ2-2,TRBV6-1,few,CASSEVEPNTGELFF,TGTGCCAGCAGTGAAGTAGAACCGAACACCGGGGAGCTGTTTTTT
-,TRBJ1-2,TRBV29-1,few,CSVEDPGEDGYTF,TGCAGCGTTGAAGATCCAGGGGAGGATGGCTACACCTTC
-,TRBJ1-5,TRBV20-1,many,CSARSYSNQPQHF,TGCAGTGCTCGTTCGTATAGCAATCAGCCCCAGCATTTT
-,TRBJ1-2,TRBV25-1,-,CASSEQISYGYTF,TGTGCCAGCAGTGAACAAATTTCCTATGGCTACACCTTC
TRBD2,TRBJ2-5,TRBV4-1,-,CASRQDRRDYQQETQYF,TGCGCCAGCAGGCAGGATCGGCGGGACTACCAACAAGAGACCCAGTACTTC
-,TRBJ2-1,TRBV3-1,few,CASSPLDGWTEQFF,TGTGCCAGCAGCCCTTTAGACGGCTGGACTGAGCAGTTCTTC
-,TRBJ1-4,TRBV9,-,CASSLDRTANEKLFF,TGTGCCAGCAGCCTCGACAGGACGGCTAATGAAAAACTGTTTTTT
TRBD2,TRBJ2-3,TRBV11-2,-,CASRHLAGGTDTQYF,TGTGCCAGCAGGCATCTAGCGGGGGGCACAGATACGCAGTATTTT